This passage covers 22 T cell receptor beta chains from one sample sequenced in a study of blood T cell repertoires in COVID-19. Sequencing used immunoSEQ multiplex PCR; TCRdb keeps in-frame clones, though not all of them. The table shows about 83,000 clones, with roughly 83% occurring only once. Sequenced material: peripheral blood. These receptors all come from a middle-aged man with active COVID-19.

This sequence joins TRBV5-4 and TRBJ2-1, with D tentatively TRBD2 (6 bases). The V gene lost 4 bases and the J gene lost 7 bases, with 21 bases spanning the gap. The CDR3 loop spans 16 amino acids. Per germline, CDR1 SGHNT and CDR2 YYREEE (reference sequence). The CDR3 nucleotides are TGTGCCAGCAGCCTTGGAGGCGGGGTCGAAACAAATGAGCAGTTCTTC. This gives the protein CASSLGGGVETNEQFF.

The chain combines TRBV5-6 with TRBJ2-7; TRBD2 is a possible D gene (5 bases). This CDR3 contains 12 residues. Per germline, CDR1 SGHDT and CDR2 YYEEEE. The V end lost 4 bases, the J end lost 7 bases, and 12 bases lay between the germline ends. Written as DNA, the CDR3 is TGTGCCAGCAGCCTGGAATCGGGGGAGCAGTACTTC. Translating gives CASSLESGEQYF.

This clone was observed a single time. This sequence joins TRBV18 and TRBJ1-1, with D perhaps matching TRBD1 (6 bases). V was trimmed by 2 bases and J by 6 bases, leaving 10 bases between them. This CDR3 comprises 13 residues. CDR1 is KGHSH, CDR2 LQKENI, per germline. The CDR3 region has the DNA TGTGCCAGCTCACCAACAGGGTTGGCTGAAGCTTTCTTT. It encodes CASSPTGLAEAFF.

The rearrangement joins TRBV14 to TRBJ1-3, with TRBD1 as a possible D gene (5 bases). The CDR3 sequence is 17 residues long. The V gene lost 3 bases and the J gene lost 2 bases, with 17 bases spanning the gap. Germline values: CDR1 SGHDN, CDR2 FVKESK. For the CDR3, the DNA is TGTGCCAGCAGCCAGGCGCCACCCCCAGGGACTGGAAACACCATATATTTT. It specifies CASSQAPPPGTGNTIYF.

CDR3 in DNA: TGTGCCAGCAGCACCCCAGGCGCAGGGGGCTTCTACGAGCAGTACTTC. It specifies CASSTPGAGGFYEQYF. V and J are TRBV28 and TRBJ2-7; TRBD1 matches 8 bases. V shed 6 bases and J 3 bases; nucleotides not matched to a gene: 13. Germline CDR1 reads MDHEN; CDR2 reads SYDVKM. The CDR3 contains 16 residues.

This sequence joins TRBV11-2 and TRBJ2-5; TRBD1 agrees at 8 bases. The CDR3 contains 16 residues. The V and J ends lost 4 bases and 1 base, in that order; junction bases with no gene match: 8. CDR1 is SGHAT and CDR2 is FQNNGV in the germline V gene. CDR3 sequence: CASSSLRQGRQETQYF. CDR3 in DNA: TGTGCCAGCAGCTCCCTGCGACAGGGGCGCCAAGAGACCCAGTACTTC.

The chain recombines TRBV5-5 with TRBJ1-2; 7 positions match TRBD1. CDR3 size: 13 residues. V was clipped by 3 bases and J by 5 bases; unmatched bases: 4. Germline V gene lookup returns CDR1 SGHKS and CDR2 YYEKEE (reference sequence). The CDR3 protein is CASSWEQGYGYTF. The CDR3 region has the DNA TGTGCCAGCAGCTGGGAACAGGGGTATGGCTACACCTTC.

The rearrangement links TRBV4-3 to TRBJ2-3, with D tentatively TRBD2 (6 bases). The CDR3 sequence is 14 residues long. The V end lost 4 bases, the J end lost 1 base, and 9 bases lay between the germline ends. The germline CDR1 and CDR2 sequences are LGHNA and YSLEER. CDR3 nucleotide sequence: TGCGCCAGCAGCCCCATAGCGGGCACAGATACGCAGTATTTT. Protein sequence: CASSPIAGTDTQYF.

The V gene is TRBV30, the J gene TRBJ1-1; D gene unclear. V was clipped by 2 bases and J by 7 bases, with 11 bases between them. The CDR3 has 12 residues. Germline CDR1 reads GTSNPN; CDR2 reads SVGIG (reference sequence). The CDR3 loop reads CAWSRHGIEAFF. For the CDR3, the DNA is TGTGCCTGGAGTCGACACGGGATTGAAGCTTTCTTT.

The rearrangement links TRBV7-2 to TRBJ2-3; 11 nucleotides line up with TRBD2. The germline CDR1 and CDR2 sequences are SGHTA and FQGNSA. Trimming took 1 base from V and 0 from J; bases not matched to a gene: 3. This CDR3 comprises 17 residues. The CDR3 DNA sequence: TGTGCCAGCAGCTTAGGTGGGACTAGCGGCAGCACAGATACGCAGTATTTT. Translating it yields CASSLGGTSGSTDTQYF.

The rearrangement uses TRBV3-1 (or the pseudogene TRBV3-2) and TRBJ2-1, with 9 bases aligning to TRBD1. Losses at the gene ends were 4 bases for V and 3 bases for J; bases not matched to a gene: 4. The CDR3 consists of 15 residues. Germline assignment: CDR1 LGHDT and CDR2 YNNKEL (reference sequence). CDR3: CASSPRDRVYNEQFF. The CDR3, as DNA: TGTGCCAGCAGCCCCCGGGACAGGGTCTACAATGAGCAGTTCTTC.

CDR3 amino acids: CASSQDPRWTGATYGYTF. In nucleotides, the CDR3 is TGCGCCAGCAGCCAAGATCCCAGATGGACAGGGGCGACCTATGGCTACACCTTC. This chain uses TRBV4-3 with TRBJ1-2, with 9 bases identical to TRBD1. The germline CDR1 and CDR2 sequences are LGHNA and YSLEER. The CDR3 loop spans 18 amino acids. V dropped 0 bases and J dropped 4; count of bases not matched to a gene: 12.

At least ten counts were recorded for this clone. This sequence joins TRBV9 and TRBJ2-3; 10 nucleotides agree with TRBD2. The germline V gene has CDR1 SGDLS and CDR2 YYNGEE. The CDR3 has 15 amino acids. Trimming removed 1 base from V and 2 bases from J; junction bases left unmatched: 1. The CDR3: CASSVLAGDTDTQYF. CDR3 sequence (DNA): TGTGCCAGCAGCGTACTAGCGGGGGACACAGATACGCAGTATTTT.

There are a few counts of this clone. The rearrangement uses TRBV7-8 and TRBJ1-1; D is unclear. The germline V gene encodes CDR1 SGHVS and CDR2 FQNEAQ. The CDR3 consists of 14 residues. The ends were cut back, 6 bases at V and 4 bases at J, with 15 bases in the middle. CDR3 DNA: TGTGCCAGCAGGGAGAGGGAGGGAGCCACTGAAGCTTTCTTT. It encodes CASREREGATEAFF.

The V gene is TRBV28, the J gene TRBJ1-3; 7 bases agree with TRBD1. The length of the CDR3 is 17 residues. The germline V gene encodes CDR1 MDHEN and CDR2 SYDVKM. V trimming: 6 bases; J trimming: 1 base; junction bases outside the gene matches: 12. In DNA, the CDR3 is TGTGCCAGCAGGGGGGACAGACAATACCTATCTGGAAACACCATATATTTT. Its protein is CASRGDRQYLSGNTIYF.

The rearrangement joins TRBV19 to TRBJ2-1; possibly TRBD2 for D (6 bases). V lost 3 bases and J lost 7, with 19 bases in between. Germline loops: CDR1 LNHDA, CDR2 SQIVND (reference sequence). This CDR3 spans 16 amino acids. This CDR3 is CASSISGLRQRNEQFF. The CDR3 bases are TGTGCCAGTAGTATCTCGGGACTCCGCCAGAGGAATGAGCAGTTCTTC.

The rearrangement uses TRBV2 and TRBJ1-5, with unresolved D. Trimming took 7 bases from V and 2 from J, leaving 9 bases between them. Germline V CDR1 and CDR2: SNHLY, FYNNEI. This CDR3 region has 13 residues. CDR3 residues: CASTGGGNQPQHF. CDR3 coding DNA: TGTGCCAGCACTGGCGGGGGCAATCAGCCCCAGCATTTT.

The CDR3 DNA sequence: TGTGCCAGCAGTTTATCGGTATACAGGGTAGGGGATGAAAAACTGTTTTTT. It is translated as CASSLSVYRVGDEKLFF. V and J are TRBV27 and TRBJ1-4; possibly TRBD1 for D (6 bases). This CDR3 is 17 amino acids long. Germline CDR1 is MNHEY and CDR2 is SMNVEV (reference sequence). Trimming cost V 0 bases and J 6 bases, with 17 bases left between them.

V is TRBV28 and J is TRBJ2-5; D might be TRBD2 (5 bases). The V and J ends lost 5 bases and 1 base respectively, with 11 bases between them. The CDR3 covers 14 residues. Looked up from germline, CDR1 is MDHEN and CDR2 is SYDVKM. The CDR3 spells CASSAVATQETQYF. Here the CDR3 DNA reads TGTGCCAGCAGTGCCGTAGCGACCCAAGAGACCCAGTACTTC.

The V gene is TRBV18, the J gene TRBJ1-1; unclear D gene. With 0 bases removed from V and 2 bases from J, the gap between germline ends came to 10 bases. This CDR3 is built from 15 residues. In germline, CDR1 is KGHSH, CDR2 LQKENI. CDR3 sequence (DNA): TGTGCCAGCTCACCACCGTCGCAGGCTAACACTGAAGCTTTCTTT. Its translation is CASSPPSQANTEAFF.

CDR3 sequence (DNA): TGTGCCAGCGGAGGTTTCTCCTATAATTCACCCCTCCACTTT. This translates into CASGGFSYNSPLHF. This chain uses TRBV27 with TRBJ1-6; D gene unclear. From germline, CDR1 is MNHEY and CDR2 SMNVEV (reference sequence). The CDR3 length is 14 residues. V shed 8 bases and J shed 0 bases, with 8 bases lying between them.

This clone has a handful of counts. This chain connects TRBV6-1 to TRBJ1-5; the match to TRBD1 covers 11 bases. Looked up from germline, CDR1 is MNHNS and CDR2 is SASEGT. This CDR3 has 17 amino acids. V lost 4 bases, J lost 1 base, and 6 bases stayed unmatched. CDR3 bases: TGTGCCAGCAGTGGGACAGGGGGCATTGGAAGCAATCAGCCCCAGCATTTT. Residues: CASSGTGGIGSNQPQHF.